Each of the 21 T cell receptor beta chains below was sequenced from the same sample in a study of prognosis after radiotherapy for stage I lung cancer. Amplicons of TCR beta CDR3 were generated from genomic DNA by two-round multiplex PCR. Specific primers for each TRBV and TRBJ gene were what first-round PCR used. MiXCR was run by TCRdb on the multiplex PCR reads, yielding one entry per CDR3 protein. This sample carries 45,000 to 60,000 distinct CDR3 sequences, less than 45% of them seen once, and the ten largest clones take roughly 10%. The sequencing used PBMCs, collected before or after stereotactic body radiation therapy (not recorded which). These receptors came from a donor over 45 with non-small cell lung cancer.

Many counts were recorded for this clonotype. One end of the junction is discordant with germline, which a read error may explain. The DNA of the CDR3 is TGTGCCAGCAGCCCCGGACAGGGCGAGACCGGGGAGCTGTTTTTT. Its translation is CASSPGQGETGELFF. This rearrangement joins TRBV5-1 to TRBJ2-2, with 8 bases identical to TRBD1. Germline V CDR1 and CDR2: SGHRS, YFSETQ. The CDR3 totals 15 residues. Complete variable domain (other parts from reference TRBV5-1 and TRBJ2-2): KAGVTQTPRYLIKTRGQQVTLSCSPISGHRSVSWYQQTPGQGLQFLFEYFSETQRNKGNFPGRFSGRQFSNSRSEMNVSTLELGDSALYLCASSPGQGETGELFFGEGSRLTVL.

The sample holds many counts of this clonotype. The CDR3: CASSLGGQQETQYF. The CDR3 DNA sequence: TGCGCCAGCAGCTTGGGGGGACAGCAAGAGACCCAGTACTTC. The gene calls are TRBV5-1 and TRBJ2-5; 7 bases line up with TRBD1. The length of the CDR3 is 14 residues. The germline gives CDR1 SGHRS, CDR2 YFSETQ. V trimming: 0 bases; J trimming: 2 bases; junction bases outside the gene matches: 1.

The sample holds one count of this clonotype. An end of the junction differs from the germline gene, which may be a read error. This chain connects TRBV12-5 to TRBJ2-7, with a possible D match to TRBD1 (5 bases). The CDR3 loop spans 13 amino acids. Germline V CDR1 and CDR2: LGHNT, FRNRAP. DNA of the CDR3: TGTGTTAGTGCCCCGGACATTTACTACGAGCAGTACTTC. As protein: CVSAPDIYYEQYF.

This clonotype was counted ten times or more. In DNA, the CDR3 is TGTGCCTGGAGCAGGGCCCCGCTCCAAGAGACCCAGTACTTC. Translating gives CAWSRAPLQETQYF. The chain is built from TRBV30 and TRBJ2-5; maybe TRBD1 (5 bases). The germline V gene encodes CDR1 GTSNPN and CDR2 SVGIG (reference sequence). The CDR3 is made up of 14 amino acids. Trimming cost V 3 bases and J 1 base, with 12 bases left between them.

V and J are TRBV20-1 and TRBJ2-3; 8 nucleotides match TRBD2. Trimming removed 6 bases from V and 5 bases from J; junction bases left unmatched: 16. From germline, CDR1 is DFQATT and CDR2 SNEGSKA (reference sequence). This CDR3 comprises 16 residues. CDR3 nucleotides: TGCAGTGCGTCAGGCAGTAGCGGGAAGACAAAAGATACGCAGTATTTT. It codes for CSASGSSGKTKDTQYF.

This clonotype was seen a few times. This clone may be a read error of a much larger clone one base away. The chain carries TRBV6-2 or TRBV6-3 and TRBJ2-7; D might be TRBD1 (6 bases). This CDR3 comprises 17 residues. With 9 bases removed from V and 6 bases from J, the gap between germline ends came to 30 bases. Germline assignment: CDR1 MNHEY and CDR2 SVGEGT. Here the CDR3 reads CARTNPKGAGAYCEQYF. The DNA for the CDR3 is TGTGCCAGAACCAACCCGAAGGGAGCAGGGGCGTACTGCGAGCAGTACTTC.

The sample holds many counts of this clonotype. The chain is built from TRBV20-1 and TRBJ2-7; 12 nucleotides align to TRBD2. CDR3 size: 16 residues. CDR1 is DFQATT and CDR2 is SNEGSKA in the germline V gene (reference sequence). V shed 3 bases, J shed 6 bases, and the junction held 12 bases outside the gene matches. CDR3 loop: CSASRASGRVGSEQYF. Written as DNA, the CDR3 is TGCAGTGCTAGTAGGGCTAGCGGGAGGGTAGGGAGCGAGCAGTACTTC.

This clonotype occurred many times. The genes are TRBV5-1 and TRBJ1-2, with D possibly being TRBD1 (5 bases). Trimming shortened V by 2 bases and J by 6 bases, and 8 bases separated the two germline ends. In germline, CDR1 is SGHRS, CDR2 YFSETQ. This CDR3 has 12 amino acids. In nucleotides, the CDR3 is TGCGCCAGCAGCTTCTCGGGGGATGGCTACACCTTC. Protein product: CASSFSGDGYTF.

Comments on this clonotype: At one boundary the junction diverges from the germline segment, which might be a read error. The chain employs TRBV7-2 and TRBJ2-7; perhaps TRBD2 as D (6 bases). CDR3 size: 15 residues. Germline CDR1 SGHTA, CDR2 FQGNSA. CDR3 in DNA: TGTGCCAGCACCATGTCGCGGGGTTTCTCCTACGATCAGTACTTC. Its protein is CASTMSRGFSYDQYF. The variable domain in full, with the rest retrieved from reference TRBV7-2 and TRBJ2-7, is GAGVSQSPSNKVTEKGKDVELRCDPISGHTALYWYRQSLGQGLEFLIYFQGNSAPDKSGLPSDRFSAERTGGSVSTLTIQRTQQEDSAVYLCASTMSRGFSYDQYFGPGTRLTVT.

This clonotype was picked up one time. The rearrangement links TRBV6-1 to TRBJ1-2; D call uncertain. CDR1 is MNHNS and CDR2 is SASEGT in the germline V gene. This CDR3 has 15 amino acids. V was clipped by 6 bases and J by 10 bases, with 24 bases between them. For the CDR3, the DNA is TGTGCCAGCAGCCTAGGTCCCAACAGTGGTGCTGTCTACACCTTC. Its protein is CASSLGPNSGAVYTF.

This clonotype has at least ten counts. V usage is TRBV6-1 and J usage is TRBJ1-5; 7 nucleotides align to TRBD1. The V segment lost 4 bases and the J segment 0 bases; nucleotides outside the gene matches: 12. The germline V gene has CDR1 MNHNS and CDR2 SASEGT. This CDR3 comprises 18 residues. Here the CDR3 reads CASSGHAGGTYSNQPQHF. The CDR3 DNA reads as TGTGCCAGCAGTGGACATGCAGGGGGAACTTATAGCAATCAGCCCCAGCATTTT.

This clonotype was detected many times. The chain couples TRBV7-2 to TRBJ1-2; D ambiguous. CDR3 length: 12 residues. The ends were cut back, 5 bases at V and 5 bases at J, with 9 bases in the middle. Germline V lookup: CDR1 SGHTA, CDR2 FQGNSA. DNA of the CDR3: TGTGCCAGCAGCCGCCGAGGGTATGGCTACACCTTC. It codes for CASSRRGYGYTF.

V is TRBV19 and J is TRBJ1-5, with D hard to call. In germline, CDR1 is LNHDA, CDR2 SQIVND (reference sequence). The CDR3 has 13 residues. The V end lost 1 base, the J end lost 9 bases, and 10 bases lay between the germline ends. This CDR3 reads CASSIAEFRPQHF. In DNA, the CDR3 is TGTGCCAGTAGTATAGCCGAGTTCCGGCCCCAGCATTTT.

The chain has TRBV12-3 or TRBV12-4 and TRBJ2-3; 9 bases line up with TRBD1. The CDR3 spans 18 residues. Trimming at V came to 6 bases and at J to 0 bases, leaving 13 bases not matched to a gene. CDR3 amino acids: CASSPGTGHISSTDTQYF. CDR3 DNA sequence: TGTGCCAGCAGCCCCGGGACAGGGCATATATCTAGCACAGATACGCAGTATTTT.

This clonotype was seen at least ten times. The chain combines TRBV18 with TRBJ2-3, with D maybe TRBD1 (6 bases). This CDR3 contains 15 residues. Germline V gene lookup returns CDR1 KGHSH and CDR2 LQKENI. The ends were cut back, 6 bases at V and 9 bases at J, with 22 bases in the middle. This CDR3 reads CASSLKEVLGGTQYF. The CDR3 bases are TGTGCCAGCTCCCTCAAGGAGGTCTTAGGGGGAACGCAGTATTTT.

This clonotype has ten or more counts. At one end, the junction sequence differs from germline, possibly due to a read error. The chain carries TRBV7-7 and TRBJ2-3; 9 bases map to TRBD1. The CDR3 contains 15 residues. The germline CDR1 and CDR2 sequences are SSHAT and FNYEAQ (reference sequence). CDR3 amino acids: CASSPGTGRTDTQYF. The CDR3 region has the DNA TGTGCTAGCAGCCCCGGGACAGGGCGCACAGATACGCAGTATTTT.

In this sample, this clonotype turned up many times. The chain is built from TRBV20-1 and TRBJ1-2; D remains unclear. Trimming cost V 6 bases and J 2 bases, with 10 bases left between them. The CDR3 consists of 12 residues. Germline assignment: CDR1 DFQATT and CDR2 SNEGSKA (reference sequence). CDR3 bases: TGCAGTGCGAAGGCACCGAACTATGGCTACACCTTC. Protein: CSAKAPNYGYTF.

The sample holds many counts of this clonotype. This chain joins TRBV20-1 and TRBJ2-1, with D perhaps matching TRBD1 or TRBD2 (5 bases each). This CDR3 comprises 15 residues. Germline assignment: CDR1 DFQATT and CDR2 SNEGSKA (reference sequence). V shed 6 bases and J shed 9 bases, with 24 bases lying between them. CDR3 loop: CSAQHRQGKGTEQFF. CDR3 nucleotides: TGCAGTGCCCAACATCGCCAGGGTAAGGGGACTGAGCAGTTCTTC.

This clonotype was found a few times. This may stem from a read error, because a much larger clone lies one nucleotide away. The rearrangement joins TRBV29-1 to TRBJ1-2; possibly TRBD1 for D (5 bases). This CDR3 region has 12 residues. Germline V CDR1 and CDR2: SQVTM, ANQGSEA. V was cut by 4 bases and J by 5 bases, with 11 bases left in between. CDR3 sequence (DNA): TGCAGCGTTGGACGGGGGGGATATGGCTACACCTTC. It codes for CSVGRGGYGYTF.

This sequence joins TRBV5-1 and TRBJ2-2, with TRBD1 identical over 7 bases. CDR1 and CDR2 (germline): SGHRS, YFSETQ. The CDR3 covers 14 residues. V shed 4 bases, J shed 5 bases, and the junction held 5 bases outside the gene matches. The CDR3 region has the DNA TGCGCCAGCAGCCTAGGGGGCGGAACCGGGGAGCTGTTTTTT. Its translation is CASSLGGGTGELFF.

This clonotype was detected many times. The chain carries TRBV4-3 and TRBJ1-2; D uncertain. This CDR3 has 15 residues. Germline CDR1 reads LGHNA; CDR2 reads YSLEER. V lost 0 bases to trimming and J lost 5 bases, with 13 bases between them. The CDR3 DNA reads as TGCGCCAGCAGCCAAGATCCGGGGAGGAGGTATGGCTACACCTTC. This translates into CASSQDPGRRYGYTF.